A selection of T cell receptor beta chains follows, all from one sample in a study of beta chain features in type 1 diabetes. The assay was immunoSEQ multiplex PCR, and TCRdb's table has in-frame clones only and misses some. Among a few hundred thousand clones listed, about 20% were seen once. The sequenced sample consisted of naive CD4+ T cells from blood. Receptors were obtained from a woman in her late teens or twenties in good health. CDR3s include the opening cysteine and the closing phenylalanine or tryptophan. A D gene is named only where the DNA matches it firmly. Expanded clones get a size class; other rows say once, few or many, or leave the size out.

clone size	D gene	J gene	V gene	CDR3 protein	CDR3 DNA
few	TRBD1	TRBJ2-2	TRBV12-5	CASGLDRGSVYTGELFF	TGTGCTAGTGGTTTGGACAGGGGAAGTGTCTACACCGGGGAGCTGTTTTTT
NA	TRBD2	TRBJ2-1	TRBV5-1	CASSPTGLAGMEQFF	TGCGCCAGCAGCCCAACGGGACTAGCGGGGATGGAGCAGTTCTTC
NA	TRBD1	TRBJ1-6	TRBV5-4	CASSPGQVNSPLHF	TGTGCCAGCAGCCCGGGACAGGTTAATTCACCCCTCCACTTT
few	TRBD1	TRBJ2-7	TRBV5-1	CASSLAARGSYEQYF	TGCGCCAGCAGCTTGGCGGCCAGGGGGTCCTACGAGCAGTACTTC
NA	NA	TRBJ2-7	TRBV9	CASSAGASSYEQYF	TGTGCCAGCAGCGCAGGGGCCTCTTCCTACGAGCAGTACTTC
few	NA	TRBJ2-7	TRBV4-1	CASSQRVSYEQYF	TGCGCCAGCAGCCAAAGAGTCTCCTACGAGCAGTACTTC
NA	NA	TRBJ2-5	TRBV18	CASSPGGIQETQYF	TGTGCCAGCTCACCGGGGGGAATCCAAGAGACCCAGTACTTC
few	NA	TRBJ2-5	TRBV15	CATSREGTGGMETQYF	TGTGCCACCAGCAGAGAAGGGACCGGAGGGATGGAGACCCAGTACTTC
few	TRBD2	TRBJ2-7	TRBV5-1	CASSGGGVDEQYF	TGCGCCAGCAGCGGCGGGGGGGTCGACGAGCAGTACTTC
NA	TRBD1	TRBJ2-7	TRBV11-2	CASSQTGRTYEQYF	TGTGCCAGCAGCCAGACAGGGCGTACCTACGAGCAGTACTTC
few	NA	TRBJ2-5	TRBV7-7	CASSSQVAETQYF	TGTGCTAGCAGCTCTCAGGTAGCGGAGACCCAGTACTTC
NA	NA	TRBJ1-2	TRBV9	CASSVDPEGYGYTF	TGTGCCAGCAGCGTCGACCCAGAGGGCTATGGCTACACCTTC
few	TRBD1	TRBJ1-5	TRBV6-1	CATRQGLDQPQHF	TGTGCCACTCGACAGGGGTTAGACCAGCCCCAGCATTTT
NA	NA	TRBJ1-1	TRBV6-6	CASSPRVTEAFF	TGTGCCAGCAGCCCCCGGGTTACTGAAGCTTTCTTT
few	TRBD1	TRBJ2-7	TRBV5-1	CASSLERDSYEQYF	TGCGCCAGCAGCTTGGAGAGGGACAGCTACGAGCAGTACTTC
NA	NA	TRBJ2-1	TRBV7-9	CASSPQGGGSYNEQFF	TGTGCCAGCAGCCCCCAGGGAGGGGGCTCCTACAATGAGCAGTTCTTC
NA	TRBD1	TRBJ1-2	TRBV4-1	CASSQALGQGYDGYTF	TGCGCCAGCAGCCAAGCCCTGGGACAGGGGTATGATGGCTACACCTTC
few	TRBD1	TRBJ2-7	TRBV6-5	CASSDRDRAYEQYF	TGTGCCAGCAGTGACCGGGACAGAGCCTACGAGCAGTACTTC
few	NA	TRBJ2-7	TRBV29-1	CSVEDQAGAGKYF	TGCAGCGTTGAAGATCAGGCGGGGGCGGGCAAGTACTTC
NA	NA	TRBJ2-2	TRBV4-1	CASRGGRPNTGELFF	TGCGCCAGCCGAGGGGGACGGCCGAACACCGGGGAGCTGTTTTTT
NA	TRBD2	TRBJ2-5	TRBV18	CASSPEFRLAGTYIQETQYF	TGTGCCAGCTCACCAGAATTTCGGCTAGCGGGAACATACATCCAAGAGACCCAGTACTTC
few	NA	TRBJ2-5	TRBV30	CAWSPDRQETQYF	TGTGCCTGGAGTCCCGACAGGCAAGAGACCCAGTACTTC
few	TRBD1	TRBJ1-5	TRBV19	CASKDRDFQPQHF	TGTGCCAGCAAGGACAGGGATTTTCAGCCCCAGCATTTT
NA	TRBD2	TRBJ2-1	TRBV7-2	CASSFSGGIYEQFF	TGTGCCAGCAGCTTTAGCGGGGGAATCTATGAGCAGTTCTTC
few	TRBD1	TRBJ1-1	TRBV9	CASSATGVEVTEAFF	TGTGCCAGCAGCGCGACAGGGGTGGAGGTCACTGAAGCTTTCTTT
NA	NA	TRBJ1-5	TRBV7-2	CASSSRVGNQPQHF	TGTGCCAGCAGCTCCCGGGTCGGAAATCAGCCCCAGCATTTT
few	NA	TRBJ2-2	TRBV4-1	CASSQPTVRPGELFF	TGCGCCAGCAGCCAACCGACAGTACGACCCGGGGAGCTGTTTTTT
few	NA	TRBJ1-1	TRBV6-5	CASTLGTTWDTEAFF	TGTGCCAGCACCCTAGGAACGACTTGGGACACTGAAGCTTTCTTT
few	TRBD1	TRBJ1-6	TRBV30	CAWRLQGLRNNSPLHF	TGTGCCTGGAGGCTACAGGGGCTGAGAAATAATTCACCCCTCCACTTT
NA	NA	TRBJ2-1	TRBV12-5	CASAPRGDNEQFF	TGTGCTAGTGCCCCCCGAGGAGACAATGAGCAGTTCTTC
NA	NA	TRBJ2-3	TRBV11-1	CASSPGRASDTQYF	TGTGCCAGCAGTCCAGGGCGCGCCAGTGATACGCAGTATTTT
NA	TRBD1	TRBJ2-2	TRBV5-1	CASSLAGGDITNTGELFF	TGCGCCAGCAGCTTGGCAGGGGGCGATATTACGAACACCGGGGAGCTGTTTTTT
few	NA	TRBJ2-1	TRBV30	CAWSPQRAEQFF	TGTGCCTGGAGTCCCCAGCGTGCGGAGCAGTTCTTC
few	NA	TRBJ1-5	TRBV2	CASSPPGYNQPQHF	TGTGCCAGCAGCCCACCAGGCTACAATCAGCCCCAGCATTTT
NA	NA	TRBJ2-5	TRBV11-2	CASSLSVWQETQYF	TGTGCCAGCAGCTTGAGTGTATGGCAAGAGACCCAGTACTTC
NA	NA	TRBJ1-2	TRBV16	CASGRALLNYGYTF	TGTGCCAGCGGCCGGGCCCTGCTAAACTATGGCTACACCTTC
few	TRBD1	TRBJ2-5	TRBV11-1	CASSLGVRDRVRQTQYF	TGTGCCAGCAGCTTAGGGGTCCGGGACAGGGTGAGGCAGACCCAGTACTTC
NA	TRBD1	TRBJ2-5	TRBV25-1	CASSAPLGQGLETQYF	TGTGCCAGCAGTGCCCCCCTCGGACAGGGGCTGGAGACCCAGTACTTC
few	NA	TRBJ2-7	TRBV30	CAWNRGPAYEQYF	TGTGCCTGGAATCGGGGTCCGGCCTACGAGCAGTACTTC
NA	NA	TRBJ2-6	TRBV7-9	CASSPRAFGSGANVLTF	TGTGCCAGCAGCCCGCGGGCCTTTGGCTCTGGGGCCAACGTCCTGACTTTC
few	NA	TRBJ1-5	TRBV19	CASEPRGRNQPQHF	TGTGCCAGTGAACCCAGGGGCCGCAATCAGCCCCAGCATTTT
few	TRBD1	TRBJ1-2	TRBV29-1	CSVSGQPSGYTF	TGCAGCGTCTCGGGACAGCCCTCGGGCTACACCTTC
NA	NA	TRBJ1-2	TRBV21-1	CASSSQGDRVNGYTF	TGTGCCAGCAGCTCACAGGGGGACAGGGTAAATGGCTACACCTTC
NA	NA	TRBJ1-1	TRBV19	CASSIIGSEEAFF	TGTGCCAGTAGTATAATAGGCAGCGAAGAAGCTTTCTTT
NA	NA	TRBJ2-3	TRBV9	CASSVAQDTQYF	TGTGCCAGCAGCGTAGCCCAGGATACGCAGTATTTT
NA	TRBD1	TRBJ1-2	TRBV30	CAWSGGDRGSYGYTF	TGTGCCTGGAGTGGGGGGGACAGGGGTAGCTATGGCTACACCTTC
few	NA	TRBJ1-1	TRBV6-1	CASLMNTGTNTEAFF	TGTGCCAGCCTAATGAACACAGGGACGAACACTGAAGCTTTCTTT
NA	NA	TRBJ1-2	TRBV5-1	CASSLAANYGYTF	TGCGCCAGCAGCTTGGCCGCGAACTATGGCTACACCTTC
NA	NA	TRBJ2-3	TRBV14	CASSPWLGDGTDTQYF	TGTGCCAGCAGCCCCTGGCTAGGGGATGGGACAGATACGCAGTATTTT
NA	TRBD1	TRBJ1-2	TRBV2	CASGTPGQGANGYTF	TGTGCCAGTGGTACTCCGGGACAGGGGGCGAATGGCTACACCTTC
few	NA	TRBJ1-1	TRBV5-1	CASSLAPGDTEAFF	TGCGCCAGCAGCTTGGCCCCGGGGGACACTGAAGCTTTCTTT
NA	NA	TRBJ1-6	TRBV4-1	CASSQERRSDNSPLHF	TGCGCCAGCAGCCAAGAGCGGAGGTCCGATAATTCACCCCTCCACTTT
few	NA	TRBJ1-2	TRBV28	CASTDKSYGYTF	TGTGCCAGCACAGACAAATCCTATGGCTACACCTTC
NA	TRBD1	TRBJ2-1	TRBV5-6	CASSQGQVGDEQFF	TGTGCCAGCAGCCAGGGACAGGTGGGTGATGAGCAGTTCTTC
few	TRBD1	TRBJ2-2	TRBV5-5	CASSSDRGPPGTGELFF	TGTGCCAGCAGCTCTGACAGGGGACCCCCGGGCACCGGGGAGCTGTTTTTT
NA	NA	TRBJ1-1	TRBV19	CASSIELGASEAFF	TGTGCCAGTAGTATAGAGTTGGGGGCCAGTGAAGCTTTCTTT
once	NA	TRBJ1-2	TRBV4-3	CASSQDQGGYTF	TGCGCCAGCAGCCAAGATCAGGGAGGCTACACCTTC
few	TRBD1	TRBJ1-5	TRBV30	CAWSPGQGNQPQHF	TGTGCCTGGAGCCCCGGACAGGGAAATCAGCCCCAGCATTTT
NA	TRBD1	TRBJ1-4	TRBV4-1	CASSQVGQGRREKLFF	TGCGCCAGCAGCCAAGTGGGACAGGGGAGGCGTGAAAAACTGTTTTTT
NA	TRBD2	TRBJ2-1	TRBV9	CASSLSPGLADSYNEQFF	TGTGCCAGCAGCCTCAGCCCGGGACTAGCGGACTCCTACAATGAGCAGTTCTTC